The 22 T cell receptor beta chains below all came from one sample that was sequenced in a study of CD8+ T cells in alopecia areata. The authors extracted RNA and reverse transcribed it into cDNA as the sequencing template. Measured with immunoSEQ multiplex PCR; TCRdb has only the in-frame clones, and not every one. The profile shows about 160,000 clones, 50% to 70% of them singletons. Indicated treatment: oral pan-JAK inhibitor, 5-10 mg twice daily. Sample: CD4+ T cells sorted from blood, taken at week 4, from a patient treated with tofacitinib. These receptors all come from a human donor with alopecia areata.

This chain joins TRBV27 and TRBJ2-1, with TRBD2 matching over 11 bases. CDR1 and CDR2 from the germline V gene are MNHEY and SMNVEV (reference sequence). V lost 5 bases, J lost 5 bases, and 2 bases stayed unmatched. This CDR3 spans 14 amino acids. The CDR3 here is CASSVGLADNEQFF. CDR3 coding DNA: TGTGCCAGCAGTGTGGGACTAGCGGACAATGAGCAGTTCTTC.

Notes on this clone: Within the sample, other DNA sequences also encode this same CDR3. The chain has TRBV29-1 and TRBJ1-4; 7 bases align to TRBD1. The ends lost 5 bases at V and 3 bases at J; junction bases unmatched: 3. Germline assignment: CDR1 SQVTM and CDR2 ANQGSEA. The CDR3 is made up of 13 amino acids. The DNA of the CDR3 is TGCAGCGTTCTCGGACAGGCTAATGAAAAACTGTTTTTT. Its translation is CSVLGQANEKLFF.

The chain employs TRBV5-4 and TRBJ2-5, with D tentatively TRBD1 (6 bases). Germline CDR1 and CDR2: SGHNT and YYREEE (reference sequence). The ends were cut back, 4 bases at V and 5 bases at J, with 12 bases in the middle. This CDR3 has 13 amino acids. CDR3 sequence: CASSLKGEETQYF. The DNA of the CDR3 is TGTGCCAGCAGCCTAAAGGGGGAGGAGACCCAGTACTTC.

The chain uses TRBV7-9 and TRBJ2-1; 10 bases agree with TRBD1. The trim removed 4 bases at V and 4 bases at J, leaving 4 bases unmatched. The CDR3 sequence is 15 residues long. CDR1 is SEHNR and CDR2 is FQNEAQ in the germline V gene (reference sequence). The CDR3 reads CASSYRDRGYNEQFF. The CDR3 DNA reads TGTGCCAGCAGCTACCGGGACAGGGGATACAATGAGCAGTTCTTC.

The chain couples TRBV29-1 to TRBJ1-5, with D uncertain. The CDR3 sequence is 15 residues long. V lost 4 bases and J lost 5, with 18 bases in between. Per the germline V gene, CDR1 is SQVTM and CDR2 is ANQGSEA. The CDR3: CSVVLSGFGHQPQHF. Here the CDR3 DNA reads TGCAGCGTTGTACTCAGTGGGTTCGGACATCAGCCCCAGCATTTT.

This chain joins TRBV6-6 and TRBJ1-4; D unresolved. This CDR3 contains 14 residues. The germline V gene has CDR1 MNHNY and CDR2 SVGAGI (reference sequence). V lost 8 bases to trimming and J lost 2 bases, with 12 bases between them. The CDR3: CASWEEFTNEKLFF. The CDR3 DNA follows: TGTGCCAGCTGGGAGGAGTTCACTAATGAAAAACTGTTTTTT.

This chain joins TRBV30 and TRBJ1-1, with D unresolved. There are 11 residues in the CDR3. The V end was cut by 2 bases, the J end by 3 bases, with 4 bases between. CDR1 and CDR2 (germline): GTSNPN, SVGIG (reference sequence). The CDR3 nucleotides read TGTGCCTGGAGTCCATACACTGAAGCTTTCTTT. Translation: CAWSPYTEAFF.

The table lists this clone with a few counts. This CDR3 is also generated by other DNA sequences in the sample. The CDR3 reads CSVEPGKTEAFF. In DNA, the CDR3 is TGCAGCGTTGAACCGGGAAAGACTGAAGCTTTCTTT. V gene TRBV29-1 combines with J gene TRBJ1-1; no reliable D call. V dropped 2 bases and J dropped 5 bases, with 9 bases sitting between them. Germline assignment: CDR1 SQVTM and CDR2 ANQGSEA. This CDR3 is built from 12 residues.

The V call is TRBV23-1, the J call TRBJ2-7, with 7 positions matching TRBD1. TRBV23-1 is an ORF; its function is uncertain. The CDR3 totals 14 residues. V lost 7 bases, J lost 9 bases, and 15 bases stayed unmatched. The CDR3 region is CASTSDRDLRGQYF. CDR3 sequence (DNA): TGCGCCAGCACCTCAGACAGGGATCTACGAGGGCAGTACTTC.

The CDR3 DNA reads as TGTGCCAGCAGTGCCTTCGACAGAAGGGGAGAGACCCAGTACTTC. It encodes CASSAFDRRGETQYF. J is TRBJ2-5 and V is TRBV6-5; maybe TRBD1 (5 bases). Trimming stripped 5 bases from V and 4 bases from J, with 17 bases between. There are 15 residues in the CDR3. CDR1 and CDR2 from the germline V gene are MNHEY and SVGAGI.

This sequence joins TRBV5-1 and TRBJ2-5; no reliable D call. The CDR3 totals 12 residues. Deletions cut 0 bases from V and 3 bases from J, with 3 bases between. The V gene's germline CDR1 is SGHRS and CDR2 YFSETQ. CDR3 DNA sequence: TGCGCCAGCAGCTTGGTCGAAGAGACCCAGTACTTC. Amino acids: CASSLVEETQYF.

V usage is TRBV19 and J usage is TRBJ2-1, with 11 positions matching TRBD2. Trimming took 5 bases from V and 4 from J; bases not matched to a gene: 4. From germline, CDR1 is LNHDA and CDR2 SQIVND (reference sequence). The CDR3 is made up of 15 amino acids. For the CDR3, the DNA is TGTGCCAGTAGTGCCCTAGCGGGGGGTTACAATGAGCAGTTCTTC. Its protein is CASSALAGGYNEQFF.

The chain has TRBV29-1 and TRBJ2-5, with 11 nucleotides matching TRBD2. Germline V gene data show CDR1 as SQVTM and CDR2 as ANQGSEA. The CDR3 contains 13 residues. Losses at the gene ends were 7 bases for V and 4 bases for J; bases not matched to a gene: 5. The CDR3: CSELTSGAETQYF. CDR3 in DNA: TGCAGCGAACTGACTAGCGGGGCAGAGACCCAGTACTTC.

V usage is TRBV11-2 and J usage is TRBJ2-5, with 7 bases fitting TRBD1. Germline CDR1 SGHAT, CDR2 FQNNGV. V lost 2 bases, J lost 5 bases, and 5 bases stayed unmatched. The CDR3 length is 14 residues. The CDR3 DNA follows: TGTGCCAGCAGCTTACGCCGCAGGGGGGAGACCCAGTACTTC. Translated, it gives CASSLRRRGETQYF.

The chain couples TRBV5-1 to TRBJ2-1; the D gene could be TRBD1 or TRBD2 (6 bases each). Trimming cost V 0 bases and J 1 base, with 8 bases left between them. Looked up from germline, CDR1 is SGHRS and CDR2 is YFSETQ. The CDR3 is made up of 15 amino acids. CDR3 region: CASSLEGGSYNEQFF. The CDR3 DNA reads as TGCGCCAGCAGCTTGGAAGGGGGGTCCTACAATGAGCAGTTCTTC. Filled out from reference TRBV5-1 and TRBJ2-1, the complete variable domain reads KAGVTQTPRYLIKTRGQQVTLSCSPISGHRSVSWYQQTPGQGLQFLFEYFSETQRNKGNFPGRFSGRQFSNSRSEMNVSTLELGDSALYLCASSLEGGSYNEQFFGPGTRLTVL.

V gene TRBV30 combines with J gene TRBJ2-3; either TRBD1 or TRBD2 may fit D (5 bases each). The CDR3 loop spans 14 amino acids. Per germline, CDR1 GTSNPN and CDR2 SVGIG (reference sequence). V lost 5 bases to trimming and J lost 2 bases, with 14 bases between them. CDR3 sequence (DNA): TGTGCCTGGGGGACCGGGACCACCACAGATACGCAGTATTTT. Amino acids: CAWGTGTTTDTQYF.

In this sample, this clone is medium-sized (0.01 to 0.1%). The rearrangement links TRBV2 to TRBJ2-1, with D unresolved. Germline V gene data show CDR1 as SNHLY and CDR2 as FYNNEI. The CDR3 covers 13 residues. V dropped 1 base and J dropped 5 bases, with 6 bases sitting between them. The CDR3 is CASSEGRDNEQFF. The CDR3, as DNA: TGTGCCAGCAGTGAAGGTCGGGACAATGAGCAGTTCTTC.

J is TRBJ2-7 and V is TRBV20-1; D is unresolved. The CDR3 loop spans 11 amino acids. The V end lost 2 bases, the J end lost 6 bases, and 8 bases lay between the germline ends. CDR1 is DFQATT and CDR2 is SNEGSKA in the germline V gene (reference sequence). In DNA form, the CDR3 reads TGCAGTGCTAGATCCCAGGTCGAGCAGTACTTC. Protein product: CSARSQVEQYF.

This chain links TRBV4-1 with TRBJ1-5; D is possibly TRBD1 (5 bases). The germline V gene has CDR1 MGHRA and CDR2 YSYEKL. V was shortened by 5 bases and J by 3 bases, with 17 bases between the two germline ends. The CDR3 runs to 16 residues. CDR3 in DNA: TGCGCCAGCAGCTCCCGCCCGGGGGAGAACAATCAGCCCCAGCATTTT. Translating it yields CASSSRPGENNQPQHF.

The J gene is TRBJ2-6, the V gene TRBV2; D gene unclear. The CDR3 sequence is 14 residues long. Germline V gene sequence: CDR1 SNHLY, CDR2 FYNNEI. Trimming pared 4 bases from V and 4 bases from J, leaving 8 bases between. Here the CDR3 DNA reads TGTGCCAGCAGTGCCAGGTCCGGGGCCAACGTCCTGACTTTC. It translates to CASSARSGANVLTF.

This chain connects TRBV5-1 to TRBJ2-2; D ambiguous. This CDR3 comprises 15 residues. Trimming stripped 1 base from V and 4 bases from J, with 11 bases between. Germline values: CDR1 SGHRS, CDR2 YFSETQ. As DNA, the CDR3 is TGCGCCAGCAGCTTGTCGATGGTGTCCACCGGGGAGCTGTTTTTT. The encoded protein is CASSLSMVSTGELFF.

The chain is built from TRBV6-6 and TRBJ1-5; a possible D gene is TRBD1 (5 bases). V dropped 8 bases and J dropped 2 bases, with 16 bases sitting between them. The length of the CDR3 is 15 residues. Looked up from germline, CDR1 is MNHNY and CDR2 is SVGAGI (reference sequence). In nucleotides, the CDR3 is TGTGCCAGCGTCCGTCGGGGGGTTGGCAATCAGCCCCAGCATTTT. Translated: CASVRRGVGNQPQHF.